Given below is one TCR beta chain in context. This clone's antigen is unknown. The record has no base qualities; no much larger clone is one base away. This specimen's time point label, interpreted: week 23, last vaccination. Every vaccine dose consisted of 300 ug of a 20-mer mutant IDH1 peptide in Montanide, administered subcutaneously together with topical imiquimod. Donors had newly diagnosed WHO grade 3 or 4 IDH1-mutant astrocytomas with loss of nuclear ATRX. The samples were drawn from NOA16, a multicentre, single-arm, open-label phase I trial in Germany that tested a mutant IDH1 peptide vaccine in humans for the first time. Genomic DNA for TCRB sequencing was extracted from EDTA blood using the DNeasy Blood and Tissue Kit. The data originate from a study of a mutant IDH1 vaccine in newly diagnosed glioma (dated by TCRdb to the early 2020s). At the level of the whole study: Patients were given eight vaccinations, in weeks 1, 3, 5, 7, 11, 15, 19 and 23, which matched visits V03 through V10. Prior to enrollment, patients had been given standard therapy consisting of radiotherapy alone, temozolomide alone, or radiochemotherapy with temozolomide, with the combination given to most patients. Longitudinal TCRB deep sequencing was done for 25 to 30 treated patients, wherever samples were available for exploratory analyses. Peripheral blood was drawn at six visits: V03 (baseline), V05, V07, V10, V12 and V13. The roughly 30 treated patients were around 62% male and about 38% female, with a mean age of about 43 years. Vaccination began 4-6 weeks after radiotherapy alone, or alongside temozolomide cycles in the chemotherapy-containing groups. Broad study findings and their caveats: Selection of PBMC samples for TCRB deep sequencing was based on availability. Across multiple MHC alleles, vaccine-induced immune responses were seen in 90% to 95% of patients. According to the authors, sample limitations meant that analyses of patient blood samples could not be reproduced. Pseudoprogression appeared unrelated to alterations in the top peripheral T cell clonotypes detected by TCRB sequencing.

Looking up the germline V gene (reference sequence) yields CDR1 MNHNY and CDR2 SVGAGI. The CDR3 contains 15 residues, cysteine and phenylalanine counted. The retained sequence is limited to the CDR3, 45 bases, with the frame set at the first base. V is clipped by 2 bases and J by 1 base, and the sequence between their germline boundaries is 9 bases long. Library creation used the immunoSEQ multiplex PCR assay. Following the manufacturer's protocol, the hsTCRB Kit was used to amplify rearranged TCR beta chain sequences. An Illumina MiSeq was used to sequence the TCRB libraries. Turning to the authors' computational methods: The proprietary platform of the kit vendor was used for demultiplexing, trimming and gene mapping. In its TCRdb copy, this immuneACCESS table keeps in-frame sequences only and misses some clones. Where compared with another copy, unresolved V genes explain less than half of these, and the others have no known cause. The V and J calls and clone size are taken from that table; D and trimming were inferred from the DNA. This sample comprises tens of thousands of clones, around 74% of them detected only once. The ten largest clones add up to approximately 5.3% of the sample.

This clonotype was sampled from a man in his fifties with glioma. The starting material was PBMCs, obtained from a glioma patient whose treatment included an IDH1 peptide vaccine. The chain uses TRBV6-6 and TRBJ1-5; a tentative D match to TRBD1 spans 5 bases. The sequence in DNA is TGTGCCAGCAGTTACGATCAGGGAAGCAATCAGCCCCAGCATTTT. Protein translation: CASSYDQGSNQPQHF.